The 21 T cell receptor beta chains below come from one sample, sequenced in a study of blood T cell repertoires in COVID-19. TCRdb's table, derived via immunoSEQ multiplex PCR, lists solely in-frame clones and lacks some. The table shows under 350,000 clones, with about 83% occurring only once. Sequencing used peripheral blood. These receptors were obtained from a woman in her 50s who had recovered from COVID-19.

The chain joins TRBV28 to TRBJ1-3; 9 bases line up with TRBD1. The CDR3 spans 15 residues. Germline CDR1 and CDR2: MDHEN and SYDVKM. V lost 7 bases, J lost 1 base, and 5 bases stayed unmatched. The CDR3 loop reads CASTRTGDSGNTIYF. CDR3 DNA: TGTGCCAGCACCCGGACAGGGGATTCTGGAAACACCATATATTTT.

V gene TRBV9 combines with J gene TRBJ2-3; TRBD1 matches 7 bases. Germline CDR1 is SGDLS and CDR2 is YYNGEE. Germline trimming cut 3 bases from V and 11 bases from J; bases unmatched to any gene: 6. The CDR3 covers 12 residues. The CDR3 reads CASSGGGERQYF. The CDR3 DNA reads TGTGCCAGCAGCGGAGGGGGCGAGAGGCAGTATTTT.

V and J are TRBV7-2 and TRBJ2-3; 11 bases fit TRBD2. Germline V lookup: CDR1 SGHTA, CDR2 FQGNSA. The V gene end was trimmed by 5 bases and the J gene end by 2 bases; junction bases not matched to a gene: 6. The CDR3 is made up of 16 amino acids. As DNA, the CDR3 is TGTGCCAGCAGCCTCTTTAGCGGGAGGGTCACAGATACGCAGTATTTT. Protein product: CASSLFSGRVTDTQYF.

The chain joins TRBV19 to TRBJ1-5, with D tentatively TRBD1 (5 bases). This CDR3 is built from 15 residues. Germline V gene lookup returns CDR1 LNHDA and CDR2 SQIVND (reference sequence). Trimming shortened V by 1 base and J by 4 bases, and 11 bases separated the two germline ends. CDR3 sequence reads: CASSIVWGTNQPQHF. DNA for the CDR3: TGTGCCAGTAGTATAGTCTGGGGGACTAATCAGCCCCAGCATTTT.

J is TRBJ1-4 and V is TRBV19; 11 bases line up with TRBD1. The CDR3 has 16 residues. V gave up 4 bases and J gave up 5 bases; unmatched junction bases: 6. CDR1 is LNHDA, CDR2 SQIVND, per germline (reference sequence). The CDR3 DNA reads TGTGCCAGTAGTACGGACAGGGGGCAGGTGAATGAAAAACTGTTTTTT. Protein: CASSTDRGQVNEKLFF.

The gene calls are TRBV25-1 and TRBJ1-6, with D tentatively TRBD1 (5 bases). The CDR3 is 15 amino acids. CDR1 is MGHDK and CDR2 is SYGVNS in the germline V gene. Trimming pared 4 bases from V and 3 bases from J, leaving 10 bases between. The CDR3 loop is CASSATGGYNSPLHF. The CDR3 coding sequence is TGTGCCAGCAGTGCCACGGGGGGCTATAATTCACCCCTCCACTTT.

About this clone itself: Additional DNA sequences in this sample encode the identical CDR3. This chain connects TRBV7-3 to TRBJ1-3; a weak D match, TRBD1 (6 bases). The CDR3 consists of 15 residues. V lost 2 bases, J lost 0 bases, and 8 bases lay in between. The germline gives CDR1 SGHTA, CDR2 FQGTGA. The CDR3 sequence is CASSLDRSSGNTIYF. CDR3 in DNA: TGTGCCAGCAGCTTAGACAGGAGCTCTGGAAACACCATATATTTT.

The V call is TRBV4-2, the J call TRBJ1-6; D not certain. The CDR3 is 15 amino acids. V was cut by 2 bases and J by 9 bases, with 14 bases left in between. Germline CDR1 is LGHNA and CDR2 is YNFKEQ. CDR3 sequence reads: CASSQSGGWGSPLHF. CDR3 sequence (DNA): TGTGCCAGCAGCCAATCAGGAGGGTGGGGTTCACCCCTCCACTTT.

The chain has TRBV4-3 and TRBJ2-7; 7 bases line up with TRBD2. J lost 0 bases, V lost 1 base, and 6 bases had no gene match. The CDR3 consists of 16 residues. Germline V CDR1 and CDR2: LGHNA, YSLEER. For the CDR3, the DNA is TGCGCCAGCAGCCAAGGAGTGGCTAGCGGCTCCTACGAGCAGTACTTC. Translating gives CASSQGVASGSYEQYF.

The chain has TRBV5-1 and TRBJ2-3; TRBD2 matches 8 bases. Germline V CDR1 and CDR2: SGHRS, YFSETQ. Trimming removed 2 bases from V and 2 bases from J; junction bases left unmatched: 1. The CDR3 has 14 amino acids. The CDR3 DNA follows: TGCGCCAGCAGCTTACTAGCGGACACAGATACGCAGTATTTT. This encodes CASSLLADTDTQYF. The entire variable domain, with the rest obtained from reference TRBV5-1 and TRBJ2-3, is as follows: KAGVTQTPRYLIKTRGQQVTLSCSPISGHRSVSWYQQTPGQGLQFLFEYFSETQRNKGNFPGRFSGRQFSNSRSEMNVSTLELGDSALYLCASSLLADTDTQYFGPGTRLTVL.

This clone came up many times. This chain links TRBV19 with TRBJ1-1; D not resolved. The CDR3 extends over 13 amino acids. V was shortened by 3 bases and J by 4 bases, with 9 bases between the two germline ends. CDR1 LNHDA and CDR2 SQIVND come from the germline V gene (reference sequence). CDR3 bases: TGTGCCAGTAGTATGATTACAATCACTGAAGCTTTCTTT. Amino acids: CASSMITITEAFF.

This chain joins TRBV15 and TRBJ2-5; a weak D match, TRBD2 (7 bases). The CDR3 spans 15 residues. Germline V gene lookup returns CDR1 LNHNV and CDR2 YYDKDF (reference sequence). Trimming took 4 bases from V and 6 from J, leaving 18 bases between them. CDR3 DNA: TGTGCCACCAGCAACGGTCCGGCGGGGGCAAAGACCCAGTACTTC. It specifies CATSNGPAGAKTQYF.

This clone was observed a single time. The rearrangement uses TRBV5-8 and TRBJ1-1; the D is unclear. CDR3 length equals 13 residues. Per the germline V gene, CDR1 is SGHTS and CDR2 is YDEGEE. Deletions cut 0 bases from V and 1 base from J, with 4 bases between. CDR3 in amino acids: CASSLERNTEAFF. CDR3 nucleotide sequence: TGTGCCAGCAGCTTGGAGAGGAACACTGAAGCTTTCTTT.

The table lists this clone with a few counts. The chain links TRBV12-3 or TRBV12-4 to TRBJ2-3, with D perhaps matching TRBD1 (7 bases). CDR3 length: 12 residues. V was trimmed by 6 bases and J by 13 bases, leaving 17 bases between them. Here the CDR3 reads CASRGRGRGEYF. The CDR3 DNA reads as TGTGCCAGCAGGGGCAGGGGCAGGGGGGAGTATTTT.

This clone turned up a few times. This rearrangement joins TRBV10-3 to TRBJ2-7; TRBD1 agrees at 7 bases. Trimming took 6 bases from V and 2 from J; bases not matched to a gene: 7. CDR1 is ENHRY and CDR2 is SYGVKD in the germline V gene. This CDR3 contains 14 residues. The CDR3 is CAISTGDGAYEQYF. CDR3 nucleotides: TGTGCCATCAGCACAGGGGACGGTGCCTACGAGCAGTACTTC.

This clone was found a few times. This chain joins TRBV27 and TRBJ2-7; 10 bases map to TRBD2. The CDR3 is 15 amino acids. Germline loops: CDR1 MNHEY, CDR2 SMNVEV (reference sequence). V lost 8 bases to trimming and J lost 0 bases; unmatched junction nucleotides: 7. The CDR3 sequence: CASQLAGPSSYEQYF. DNA for the CDR3: TGTGCCAGCCAACTAGCGGGGCCAAGCTCCTACGAGCAGTACTTC.

V and J are TRBV30 and TRBJ2-1; perhaps TRBD2 as D (5 bases). Trimming took off 1 base at V and 4 bases at J, with 14 bases between the two ends. CDR3 length: 15 amino acids. Germline lookup yields CDR1 GTSNPN and CDR2 SVGIG (reference sequence). The CDR3 reads CAWSAGAGGYNEQFF. The CDR3 region has the DNA TGTGCCTGGAGTGCGGGCGCGGGCGGTTACAATGAGCAGTTCTTC.

The chain has TRBV5-4 and TRBJ2-5; 8 bases match TRBD2. This CDR3 contains 16 residues. The germline V gene encodes CDR1 SGHNT and CDR2 YYREEE (reference sequence). V was pared by 3 bases and J by 5 bases, with 12 bases of the junction left unmatched. This chain's CDR3 is CASSSKTGTSFETQYF. The CDR3 DNA is TGTGCCAGCAGCTCAAAAACCGGGACTAGTTTTGAGACCCAGTACTTC.

This chain connects TRBV9 to TRBJ2-7; TRBD2 matches at 9 bases. The CDR3 contains 16 residues. V shed 0 bases, J shed 3 bases, and the junction held 7 bases outside the gene matches. CDR1 is SGDLS and CDR2 is YYNGEE in the germline V gene. The CDR3 reads CASSVAASGNLYEQYF. Here the CDR3 DNA reads TGTGCCAGCAGCGTAGCGGCTAGCGGGAACCTCTACGAGCAGTACTTC.

The chain uses TRBV19 and TRBJ2-3; 11 bases are a match to TRBD2. Germline loops: CDR1 LNHDA, CDR2 SQIVND (reference sequence). This CDR3 comprises 14 residues. Germline trimming cut 5 bases from V and 4 bases from J; bases unmatched to any gene: 2. The CDR3 reads CASSVSGGADTQYF. The CDR3 bases are TGTGCCAGTAGTGTTAGCGGGGGGGCAGATACGCAGTATTTT.

The chain links TRBV2 to TRBJ2-3; 9 positions agree with TRBD2. Germline values: CDR1 SNHLY, CDR2 FYNNEI. The CDR3 contains 16 residues. With 7 bases clipped from V and 4 bases from J, the junction kept 12 bases outside the gene matches. CDR3 amino acids: CASTLDAGGGADTQYF. Written as DNA, the CDR3 is TGTGCCAGCACCCTGGATGCGGGAGGGGGCGCAGATACGCAGTATTTT.